What follows are 7 T cell receptor beta chains derived from one specimen sequenced in a study of cytomegalovirus exposure and HLA in healthy donors. It was with 60 Vbeta and 13 Jbeta primers that the PCR ran. Assay: immunoSEQ multiplex PCR; the TCRdb copy retains only in-frame clones and omits some. The sample comprises about 210,000 clones, roughly 80% of which are singletons, and 2.5% to 3% rests with the top ten. Sequenced sample: PBMCs. These receptors all stem from a man aged 30 to 39 in good health and CMV-seronegative.

The gene calls are TRBV28 and TRBJ2-5; D is unresolved. Germline V gives CDR1 MDHEN, CDR2 SYDVKM. The CDR3 is made up of 12 amino acids. V lost 1 base and J lost 4, with 4 bases in between. The CDR3 DNA reads as TGTGCCAGCAGTTTATTTAGAGAGACCCAGTACTTC. Translating gives CASSLFRETQYF.

V usage is TRBV6-5 and J usage is TRBJ1-2; D is perhaps TRBD1 (6 bases). CDR1 is MNHEY and CDR2 is SVGAGI in the germline V gene. V was cut by 8 bases and J by 0 bases, with 10 bases left in between. This CDR3 is built from 13 residues. The CDR3 coding sequence is TGTGCCAGCCGGGACACTACTAACTATGGCTACACCTTC. As protein: CASRDTTNYGYTF.

V gene TRBV6-1 combines with J gene TRBJ2-7; tentatively, D is TRBD2 (5 bases). The CDR3 is 17 residues long. V dropped 0 bases and J dropped 2 bases, with 17 bases sitting between them. Germline CDR1 MNHNS, CDR2 SASEGT. The CDR3 spells CASSEAGYGVLTYEQYF. DNA of the CDR3: TGTGCCAGCAGTGAAGCGGGCTACGGGGTTCTTACCTACGAGCAGTACTTC.

V and J are TRBV9 and TRBJ2-7, with D perhaps matching TRBD2 (5 bases). The germline CDR1 and CDR2 sequences are SGDLS and YYNGEE. Trimming left V 4 bases short and J 6 bases short, with 20 bases between. The length of the CDR3 is 15 residues. The CDR3 loop is CASSPRSGGFLEQYF. The CDR3 DNA reads as TGTGCCAGCAGCCCCCGAAGCGGTGGTTTCCTCGAGCAGTACTTC.

V gene TRBV10-3 combines with J gene TRBJ1-2, with 11 bases matching TRBD1. Per the germline V gene, CDR1 is ENHRY and CDR2 is SYGVKD. This CDR3 is 15 amino acids long. V lost 4 bases, J lost 4 bases, and 5 bases stayed unmatched. The CDR3 sequence: CAISADRGLVYGYTF. CDR3 nucleotides: TGTGCCATCAGTGCGGACAGGGGGCTTGTCTATGGCTACACCTTC.

This chain connects TRBV7-9 to TRBJ2-7; 11 nucleotides agree with TRBD1. Per the germline V gene, CDR1 is SEHNR and CDR2 is FQNEAQ (reference sequence). This CDR3 has 16 residues. After removal of 5 bases from V and 6 bases from J, the junction contained 12 bases not matched to a gene. The CDR3, as DNA: TGTGCCAGCAGCCCGCCCGGGACAGGGGGTATGGGCGAGCAGTACTTC. Residues: CASSPPGTGGMGEQYF.

The chain carries TRBV7-9 and TRBJ1-1; 8 bases fit TRBD1. V shed 3 bases, J shed 7 bases, and the junction held 10 bases outside the gene matches. This CDR3 contains 15 residues. Germline V gene sequence: CDR1 SEHNR, CDR2 FQNEAQ (reference sequence). In nucleotides, the CDR3 is TGTGCCAGCAGCTTTAATCAGGGGGCCTTAAATGAAGCTTTCTTT. Translating it yields CASSFNQGALNEAFF.